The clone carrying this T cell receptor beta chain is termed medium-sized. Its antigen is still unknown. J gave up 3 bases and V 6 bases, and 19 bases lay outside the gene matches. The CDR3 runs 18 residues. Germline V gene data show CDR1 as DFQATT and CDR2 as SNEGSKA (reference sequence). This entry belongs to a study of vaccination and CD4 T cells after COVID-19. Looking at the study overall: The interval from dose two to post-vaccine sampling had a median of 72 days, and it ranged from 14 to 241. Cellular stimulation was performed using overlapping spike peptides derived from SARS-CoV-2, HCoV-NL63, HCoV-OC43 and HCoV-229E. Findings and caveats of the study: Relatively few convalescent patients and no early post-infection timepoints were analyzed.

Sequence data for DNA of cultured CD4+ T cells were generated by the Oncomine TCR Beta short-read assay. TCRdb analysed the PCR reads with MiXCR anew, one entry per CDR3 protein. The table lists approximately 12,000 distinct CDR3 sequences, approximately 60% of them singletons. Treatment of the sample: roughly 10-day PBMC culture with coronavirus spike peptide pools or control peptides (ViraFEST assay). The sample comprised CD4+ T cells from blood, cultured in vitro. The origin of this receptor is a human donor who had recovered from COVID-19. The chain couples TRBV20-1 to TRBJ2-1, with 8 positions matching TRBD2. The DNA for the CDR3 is TGCAGTGCCAAACACTACACTTTAGCGGGGAGGGGCTACAATGAGCAGTTCTTC. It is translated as CSAKHYTLAGRGYNEQFF.